This T cell receptor (beta chain) is drawn from a study of blood T cell repertoires in COVID-19. Study at large: Samples of COVID-19 (acute and convalescent) were obtained from the United States, Italy and Spain. PBMCs, B-cell-depleted T cells, or T cells provided the cDNA or gDNA that made up the material.

Per germline, CDR1 SSHAT and CDR2 FNYEAQ (reference sequence). The CDR3 sequence is 15 residues long. Worth noting for this clone: The junction departs from the called germline gene at one end, perhaps through a read error.

Authors' methods: Estimation of nucleated cell counts was performed using reference gene primer amplification. Measured with immunoSEQ multiplex PCR; TCRdb has only the in-frame clones, and not every one. V and J calls plus clone size are reproduced from that table; the DNA served to infer D and trimming. The sample yields a few hundred thousand clones, around four fifths seen once. Patients of the Seattle cohort, enrolled during active infection, were followed longitudinally. V and J are TRBV7-7 and TRBJ2-5, with D maybe TRBD1 (7 bases). The specimen was peripheral blood. The receptor's source is a woman of 80 years or more with COVID-19, enrolled during active disease. The CDR3 region is CASSLGGGGVETQYF. CDR3 bases: TGTGCTAGCAGCTTAGGAGGGGGCGGAGTAGAGACCCAGTACTTC.